The 14 T cell receptor beta chains below come from one sample, sequenced in a study of OX40 agonist ivuxolimab in advanced cancers. The protocol was immunoSEQ multiplex PCR, while the TCRdb copy is restricted to in-frame clones and leaves out a portion. The sample contains some 41,000 clones, 80% to 90% of which appear only once. The sequencing here drew on CD4+ or CD8+ T cells sorted from blood, taken in a trial of the OX40 agonist ivuxolimab. These receptors were obtained from an adult with an advanced solid tumor such as melanoma, head and neck, liver or kidney cancer.

This chain uses TRBV5-1 with TRBJ1-1, with D perhaps matching TRBD1 (5 bases). Trimming shortened V by 4 bases and J by 5 bases, and 21 bases separated the two germline ends. The CDR3 consists of 16 residues. The germline V gene has CDR1 SGHRS and CDR2 YFSETQ. This chain's CDR3 is CASSHGRRGLDTEAFF. The CDR3 DNA reads as TGCGCCAGCAGCCACGGTAGAAGGGGCTTGGATACTGAAGCTTTCTTT.

The chain has TRBV5-6 and TRBJ2-4; perhaps TRBD2 as D (5 bases). Germline CDR1 and CDR2: SGHDT and YYEEEE. The CDR3 consists of 15 residues. V lost 4 bases to trimming and J lost 0 bases, with 11 bases between them. Here the CDR3 DNA reads TGTGCCAGCAGCCCCCGGGGAATAGCCAAAAACATTCAGTACTTC. Translation: CASSPRGIAKNIQYF.

This chain uses TRBV15 with TRBJ2-1; 8 bases are a match to TRBD1. V was clipped by 4 bases and J by 11 bases; unmatched bases: 4. The CDR3 runs 12 residues. CDR1 is LNHNV, CDR2 YYDKDF, per germline (reference sequence). The CDR3 sequence is CATSTDRGQQFF. The CDR3 DNA reads TGTGCCACCAGCACCGACAGGGGCCAGCAGTTCTTC.

J is TRBJ2-7 and V is TRBV6-4; 8 nucleotides line up with TRBD1. CDR3 length equals 14 residues. The V gene's germline CDR1 is MRHNA and CDR2 SNTAGT. After removal of 6 bases from V and 2 bases from J, the junction contained 6 bases not matched to a gene. In DNA form, the CDR3 reads TGTGCCAGCAGCTCGACAGGGGTGACCTACGAGCAGTACTTC. Amino acids: CASSSTGVTYEQYF.

This sequence joins TRBV5-5 and TRBJ2-7; 7 bases are a match to TRBD2. V lost 8 bases and J lost 3; bases outside the gene matches: 8. The germline V gene has CDR1 SGHKS and CDR2 YYEKEE (reference sequence). The CDR3 totals 13 residues. Written as DNA, the CDR3 is TGTGCCAGTGCCCTAGCGGAGTACTACGAGCAGTACTTC. This gives the protein CASALAEYYEQYF. The variable domain in full, with the rest retrieved from reference TRBV5-5 and TRBJ2-7, is DAGVTQSPTHLIKTRGQQVTLRCSPISGHKSVSWYQQVLGQGPQFIFQYYEKEERGRGNFPDRFSARQFPNYSSELNVNALLLGDSALYLCASALAEYYEQYFGPGTRLTVT.

V and J are TRBV5-6 and TRBJ1-2; perhaps TRBD1 as D (5 bases). Trimming cost V 4 bases and J 3 bases, with 16 bases left between them. The germline V gene has CDR1 SGHDT and CDR2 YYEEEE. The CDR3 consists of 15 residues. The CDR3 sequence is CASSQRGAGHYGYTF. CDR3 sequence (DNA): TGTGCCAGCAGCCAACGCGGGGCCGGTCACTATGGCTACACCTTC.

The rearrangement links TRBV6-4 to TRBJ1-3; 8 nucleotides agree with TRBD1. From germline, CDR1 is MRHNA and CDR2 SNTAGT. The ends lost 5 bases at V and 11 bases at J; junction bases unmatched: 5. The CDR3 consists of 12 residues. CDR3 protein: CASSIGTGPIYF. The CDR3 DNA follows: TGTGCCAGCAGTATCGGGACAGGTCCCATATATTTT.

The chain has TRBV5-1 and TRBJ1-4; D may be TRBD1 (6 bases). The V end lost 3 bases, the J end lost 1 base, and 10 bases lay between the germline ends. The CDR3 has 15 residues. CDR1 is SGHRS and CDR2 is YFSETQ in the germline V gene. CDR3 nucleotides: TGCGCCAGCAGCTCCGGACAGCAAACTAATGAAAAACTGTTTTTT. Amino acid sequence: CASSSGQQTNEKLFF.

The chain combines TRBV4-1 with TRBJ1-5; D possibly corresponds to TRBD1 (5 bases). The CDR3 sequence is 15 residues long. The germline V gene encodes CDR1 MGHRA and CDR2 YSYEKL. V lost 4 bases and J lost 2, with 12 bases in between. The CDR3 sequence: CASSPREGGNQPQHF. DNA for the CDR3: TGCGCCAGCAGCCCCAGGGAAGGAGGCAATCAGCCCCAGCATTTT.

The count of this clone is one. The chain uses TRBV7-3 and TRBJ2-5; weak D call: TRBD1 (5 bases). V lost 2 bases, J lost 2 bases, and 9 bases lay in between. Germline V gives CDR1 SGHTA, CDR2 FQGTGA. This CDR3 spans 14 amino acids. Here the CDR3 DNA reads TGTGCCAGCAGCTTAGATCGACAGCAAGAGACCCAGTACTTC. Protein product: CASSLDRQQETQYF.

The chain employs TRBV6-1 and TRBJ2-7; 8 positions agree with TRBD2. Trimming at V came to 6 bases and at J to 3 bases, leaving 1 base not matched to a gene. This CDR3 is built from 12 residues. Germline values: CDR1 MNHNS, CDR2 SASEGT. CDR3 bases: TGTGCCAGCAGCCGGGAGGGCTACGAGCAGTACTTC. The encoded protein is CASSREGYEQYF.

This chain joins TRBV5-4 and TRBJ2-7; TRBD2 matches at 10 bases. This CDR3 spans 18 amino acids. Germline CDR1 and CDR2: SGHNT and YYREEE (reference sequence). The V segment lost 2 bases and the J segment 7 bases; nucleotides outside the gene matches: 18. This CDR3 is CASSFVRLAGPARGEQYF. Here the CDR3 DNA reads TGTGCCAGCAGCTTTGTGAGACTAGCGGGCCCTGCCCGAGGGGAGCAGTACTTC.

The chain recombines TRBV9 with TRBJ1-5; D possibly corresponds to TRBD1 (6 bases). This CDR3 is built from 14 residues. CDR1 and CDR2 from the germline V gene are SGDLS and YYNGEE. V was trimmed by 3 bases and J by 1 base, leaving 8 bases between them. For the CDR3, the DNA is TGTGCCAGCAGCGCCACAGGGAGCAATCAGCCCCAGCATTTT. Amino acids: CASSATGSNQPQHF.

The CDR3 reads CASSLGLARETQYF. The DNA of the CDR3 is TGCGCCAGCAGCTTGGGACTGGCCCGGGAGACCCAGTACTTC. The chain employs TRBV5-1 and TRBJ2-5; no clear D. The CDR3 consists of 14 residues. V lost 0 bases, J lost 5 bases, and 11 bases lay in between. Per germline, CDR1 SGHRS and CDR2 YFSETQ. Drawing the rest from reference TRBV5-1 and TRBJ2-5, the complete variable domain is KAGVTQTPRYLIKTRGQQVTLSCSPISGHRSVSWYQQTPGQGLQFLFEYFSETQRNKGNFPGRFSGRQFSNSRSEMNVSTLELGDSALYLCASSLGLARETQYFGPGTRLLVL.